In this sample, the clone carrying this TCR beta chain turned up many times. This entry comes from a study of T cells in Graves' hyperthyroidism and ophthalmopathy. Germline CDR1 DFQATT, CDR2 SNEGSKA (reference sequence). CDR3 length equals 11 residues. With 4 bases removed from V and 8 bases from J, the gap between germline ends came to 11 bases. TCR beta CDR3 regions were amplified from RNA. The HTBI primer set was used in a first-round RT-PCR of the TCR CDR3. MiXCR, run by TCRdb on the multiplex PCR reads, gives a single entry per CDR3 protein. The sample lists hundreds of thousands of distinct CDR3 sequences, under 25% occurring once.

The receptor was derived from a man aged 30-40 years with Graves' ophthalmopathy. This chain uses TRBV20-1 with TRBJ1-1; D gene uncertain. Sequenced material: blood. The CDR3 DNA reads as TGCAGTGCTACACCAATATCGGAAGCTTTCTTT. Its protein product is CSATPISEAFF.